One sample yielded the 24 T cell receptor beta chains listed below, sequenced in a study of Ad26.COV2.S vaccination and SARS-CoV-2 variants. Generated by immunoSEQ multiplex PCR, the TCRdb table keeps only in-frame clones and is missing some. This sample has fewer than 500,000 clones, with 80% to 95% found just once. Stated treatment: roughly 20 received Ad26.COV2.S at low or high dose, single or two shots; several received placebo; per-sample allocation not given. The investigators took samples on day 63 after the first vaccine or placebo injection. The sample consisted of peripheral blood, taken in a trial of Ad26.COV2.S vaccine versus placebo. These TCRs come from a person aged 18-60 years who received the Ad26.COV2.S COVID-19 vaccine or a placebo.

The rearrangement links TRBV7-6 to TRBJ2-3; D is tentatively TRBD1 or TRBD2 (5 bases each). V shed 2 bases and J shed 5 bases, with 20 bases lying between them. The CDR3 totals 17 residues. Germline CDR1 reads SGHVS; CDR2 reads FNYEAQ. CDR3 residues: CASSLIGSSRGVDTQYF. The CDR3 DNA sequence: TGTGCCAGCAGCTTAATTGGTTCGTCGAGGGGTGTAGATACGCAGTATTTT.

The chain is built from TRBV19 and TRBJ1-2; TRBD1 might be the D (6 bases). CDR1 LNHDA and CDR2 SQIVND come from the germline V gene (reference sequence). V lost 5 bases and J 0 bases, leaving 22 bases between the germline ends. This CDR3 has 18 residues. CDR3 sequence (DNA): TGTGCCAGTAGTCCCGCAGGGGCACGTTTTCTCACTAACTATGGCTACACCTTC. As protein: CASSPAGARFLTNYGYTF.

In this sample, this clone turned up once. The V and J genes are TRBV2 and TRBJ2-7; D gene uncertain. Trimming left V 7 bases short and J 3 bases short, with 13 bases between. This CDR3 has 13 residues. CDR1 and CDR2 from the germline V gene are SNHLY and FYNNEI. CDR3: CASTSGEDYEQYF. CDR3 sequence (DNA): TGTGCCAGCACAAGTGGGGAAGACTACGAGCAGTACTTC.

This chain connects TRBV3-1 (or the pseudogene TRBV3-2) to TRBJ1-6; D is unresolved. This CDR3 has 14 residues. CDR1 and CDR2 (germline): LGHDT, YNNKEL (reference sequence). Trimming removed 4 bases at V and 9 bases at J, with 13 bases between. The CDR3 sequence is CASSLPGFGSPLHF. CDR3 DNA: TGTGCCAGCAGCCTACCAGGTTTTGGTTCACCCCTCCACTTT.

This clone was counted once. The CDR3 DNA is TGCGCCAGCAGCCGTCAACAGGGGATCCAAGAGACCCAGTACTTC. Residues: CASSRQQGIQETQYF. The chain joins TRBV4-1 to TRBJ2-5; 7 bases are a match to TRBD1. J gave up 1 base and V 4 bases, and 6 bases lay outside the gene matches. The V gene's germline CDR1 is MGHRA and CDR2 YSYEKL. CDR3 length: 15 residues.

V is TRBV5-1 and J is TRBJ2-5, with a tentative D call TRBD2 (5 bases). CDR1 is SGHRS, CDR2 YFSETQ, per germline. Between the trimmed V and J ends, which lost 1 base and 3 bases, there was a span of 13 bases. The CDR3 extends over 15 amino acids. The CDR3 nucleotides are TGCGCCAGCAGCTTGCCGGCCGGGATCGAAGAGACCCAGTACTTC. Encoded protein: CASSLPAGIEETQYF.

This chain connects TRBV11-2 to TRBJ2-7; 9 bases agree with TRBD2. Trimming at V came to 1 base and at J to 4 bases, leaving 11 bases not matched to a gene. Germline loops: CDR1 SGHAT, CDR2 FQNNGV. This CDR3 comprises 17 residues. The CDR3 DNA reads TGTGCCAGCAGCTTAGGCGGCGCACCGGGACTAGCTTACGAGCAGTACTTC. Translated, it gives CASSLGGAPGLAYEQYF.

The CDR3 reads CASSVTSGRNYNEQFF. Here the CDR3 DNA reads TGTGCCAGCAGCGTAACTAGCGGGAGAAACTACAATGAGCAGTTCTTC. The chain joins TRBV9 to TRBJ2-1; TRBD2 aligns across 11 bases. The CDR3 sequence is 16 residues long. V lost 1 base to trimming and J lost 3 bases; unmatched junction nucleotides: 3. Germline V gene lookup returns CDR1 SGDLS and CDR2 YYNGEE.

The chain combines TRBV3-1 (or the pseudogene TRBV3-2) with TRBJ1-2; 8 bases are a match to TRBD1. CDR1 LGHDT and CDR2 YNNKEL come from the germline V gene (reference sequence). This CDR3 has 14 residues. The trim removed 4 bases at V and 3 bases at J, leaving 4 bases unmatched. CDR3 protein: CASSRAGGDYGYTF. CDR3 in DNA: TGTGCCAGCAGCCGGGCAGGGGGCGACTATGGCTACACCTTC.

The chain links TRBV28 to TRBJ2-7; 11 bases are a match to TRBD1. Looked up from germline, CDR1 is MDHEN and CDR2 is SYDVKM. J gave up 7 bases and V 2 bases, and 4 bases lay outside the gene matches. This CDR3 is 14 amino acids long. The CDR3 region has the DNA TGTGCCAGCAGTTTAACGGGACAGGGGGTAGAGCAGTACTTC. Encoded protein: CASSLTGQGVEQYF.

The CDR3 bases are TGCGCCAGCAGCCACTCACTAGCGGCCTCCTACAATGAGCAGTTCTTC. It specifies CASSHSLAASYNEQFF. The rearrangement uses TRBV4-1 and TRBJ2-1; 8 bases line up with TRBD2. Germline CDR1 reads MGHRA; CDR2 reads YSYEKL. CDR3 length equals 16 residues. V trimming: 3 bases; J trimming: 0 bases; junction bases outside the gene matches: 4.

The chain combines TRBV11-2 with TRBJ2-1; the match to TRBD1 covers 10 bases. Unmatched junction bases numbered 2, after V lost 3 bases and J lost 3 bases. Germline CDR1 SGHAT, CDR2 FQNNGV. The CDR3 is 15 amino acids. In nucleotides, the CDR3 is TGTGCCAGCAGCTTTCGGACAGGGGGCTACAATGAGCAGTTCTTC. Its protein is CASSFRTGGYNEQFF. The full variable domain, its missing parts supplied by reference TRBV11-2 and TRBJ2-1, is EAGVAQSPRYKIIEKRQSVAFWCNPISGHATLYWYQQILGQGPKLLIQFQNNGVVDDSQLPKDRFSAERLKGVDSTLKIQPAKLEDSAVYLCASSFRTGGYNEQFFGPGTRLTVL.

The chain links TRBV5-5 to TRBJ2-7, with 14 positions matching TRBD2. Germline V CDR1 and CDR2: SGHKS, YYEKEE (reference sequence). CDR3 length: 18 residues. V was pared by 0 bases and J by 8 bases, with 13 bases of the junction left unmatched. The CDR3 DNA follows: TGTGCCAGCAGCTTGGATGGGGGGACTAGCGGGAGAGTCGGTAAGCAGTACTTC. This sequence encodes CASSLDGGTSGRVGKQYF.

The rearrangement joins TRBV9 to TRBJ2-5; TRBD1 matches 10 bases. The ends lost 4 bases at V and 5 bases at J; junction bases unmatched: 5. There are 14 residues in the CDR3. Germline V gives CDR1 SGDLS, CDR2 YYNGEE. CDR3 in amino acids: CASSYTGQGETQYF. The CDR3 DNA sequence: TGTGCCAGCAGCTATACGGGACAGGGGGAGACCCAGTACTTC. Complete variable domain (other parts from reference TRBV9 and TRBJ2-5): DSGVTQTPKHLITATGQRVTLRCSPRSGDLSVYWYQQSLDQGLQFLIQYYNGEERAKGNILERFSAQQFPDLHSELNLSSLELGDSALYFCASSYTGQGETQYFGPGTRLLVL.

The chain combines TRBV5-6 with TRBJ2-7; D uncertain. The germline CDR1 and CDR2 sequences are SGHDT and YYEEEE. There are 13 residues in the CDR3. Trimming removed 5 bases from V and 1 base from J, with 10 bases in between. CDR3 sequence: CASRGSESYEQYF. The CDR3 DNA is TGTGCCAGCAGAGGGTCAGAATCCTACGAGCAGTACTTC.

This chain links TRBV19 with TRBJ1-5, with 7 bases aligning to TRBD1. CDR3 length: 13 amino acids. V was clipped by 7 bases and J by 3 bases; unmatched bases: 3. Germline CDR1 LNHDA, CDR2 SQIVND (reference sequence). Written as DNA, the CDR3 is TGTGCCAGTACTGACAGGGTCAATCAGCCCCAGCATTTT. This codes for CASTDRVNQPQHF.

The chain recombines TRBV18 with TRBJ2-7; D unresolved. Germline assignment: CDR1 KGHSH and CDR2 LQKENI. The germline V and J ends were trimmed by 1 base and 7 bases, with 8 bases remaining between them. The CDR3 contains 12 residues. In nucleotides, the CDR3 is TGTGCCAGCTCACCACTGAACTGGGAGCAGTACTTC. Translated: CASSPLNWEQYF.

A single count supports this clone. J is TRBJ1-1 and V is TRBV6-5; D is ambiguous. Looked up from germline, CDR1 is MNHEY and CDR2 is SVGAGI. This CDR3 has 14 residues. V gave up 6 bases and J gave up 7 bases, with 18 bases separating them. The CDR3 DNA reads TGTGCCAGCAGCAACGTTTTACTACAGAGTGAAGCTTTCTTT. It codes for CASSNVLLQSEAFF.

The chain recombines TRBV18 with TRBJ2-2, with 11 bases lining up with TRBD2. The CDR3 consists of 17 residues. The V gene's germline CDR1 is KGHSH and CDR2 LQKENI. The V and J ends lost 0 bases and 5 bases, in that order; junction bases with no gene match: 5. CDR3 nucleotide sequence: TGTGCCAGCTCACCACCTTCTCTAGCGGGAGGAACCGGGGAGCTGTTTTTT. As protein: CASSPPSLAGGTGELFF.

Only one count was recorded for this clone. The chain combines TRBV5-4 with TRBJ2-1; 9 bases align to TRBD1. There are 13 residues in the CDR3. CDR1 and CDR2 (germline): SGHNT, YYREEE (reference sequence). Trimming at V came to 3 bases and at J to 6 bases, leaving 1 base not matched to a gene. This CDR3 reads CASSWDRANEQFF. The CDR3 DNA follows: TGTGCCAGCAGCTGGGACAGGGCCAATGAGCAGTTCTTC.

The chain joins TRBV30 to TRBJ1-5, with 7 bases fitting TRBD1. This CDR3 has 12 amino acids. Germline CDR1 reads GTSNPN; CDR2 reads SVGIG (reference sequence). The J segment lost 6 bases and the V segment lost 3 bases, leaving 2 bases of the junction unmatched. CDR3 DNA sequence: TGTGCCTGGAGGACAGGGCGTCAGCCCCAGCATTTT. This sequence encodes CAWRTGRQPQHF.

This rearrangement joins TRBV7-3 to TRBJ2-1; D may be TRBD1 (6 bases). CDR1 is SGHTA and CDR2 is FQGTGA in the germline V gene. The CDR3 contains 14 residues. V lost 4 bases and J lost 9, with 16 bases in between. CDR3 in amino acids: CASSSTRDMGEQFF. For the CDR3, the DNA is TGTGCCAGCAGCTCCACCCGGGACATGGGTGAGCAGTTCTTC.

This clone appeared a few times. The chain recombines TRBV11-2 with TRBJ2-2; D might be TRBD1 (5 bases). This CDR3 has 13 residues. V was clipped by 3 bases and J by 3 bases, with 5 bases between them. The germline V gene has CDR1 SGHAT and CDR2 FQNNGV. This chain's CDR3 is CASSLTDTGELFF. DNA of the CDR3: TGTGCCAGCAGCTTGACAGACACCGGGGAGCTGTTTTTT. The whole variable domain, filled in from reference TRBV11-2 and TRBJ2-2, reads EAGVAQSPRYKIIEKRQSVAFWCNPISGHATLYWYQQILGQGPKLLIQFQNNGVVDDSQLPKDRFSAERLKGVDSTLKIQPAKLEDSAVYLCASSLTDTGELFFGEGSRLTVL.

For this clone: Different DNA sequences within this sample yield the same CDR3. The chain joins TRBV4-2 to TRBJ2-7; no firm D call. The CDR3 totals 15 residues. Germline V CDR1 and CDR2: LGHNA, YNFKEQ. V lost 0 bases, J lost 0 bases, and 9 bases lay in between. CDR3 DNA sequence: TGTGCCAGCAGCCAAGATGTCGCGAGCTCCTACGAGCAGTACTTC. Its translation: CASSQDVASSYEQYF.